The text below deals with one T cell receptor (beta chain). The antigen is unknown. Germline lookup yields CDR1 SGHDT and CDR2 YYEEEE. The CDR3 is made up of 14 amino acids. V was pared by 2 bases and J by 4 bases, with 2 bases of the junction left unmatched. Uncontrolled infection, other autoimmune disease, pregnancy or lactation disqualified patients from enrolment. Diagnoses were made from clinical symptoms, serum measures (thyroxine and TRAb), thyroid ultrasound and orbital computed tomography. These data come from a study of T cells in Graves' hyperthyroidism and ophthalmopathy. Study-wide findings and caveats: In the blood, most expanded thyroid clonotypes above 0.001 appeared as well.

Amplified regions were TCR beta CDR3 sequences from RNA transcripts. RT-PCR in the first round (using the HTBI primer set) targeted the TCR CDR3. TCRdb re-called the multiplex PCR reads with MiXCR, one entry per CDR3 protein. The sample yields approximately 600,000 distinct CDR3 sequences, 12% to 15% seen once. The specimen sequenced was blood. This clonotype was obtained from a woman under 30 with Graves' ophthalmopathy. The chain combines TRBV5-6 with TRBJ2-1; 8 bases are shared with TRBD2. The chain's CDR3 is CASSFIAGYNEQFF. In DNA form, the CDR3 reads TGTGCCAGCAGCTTTATAGCGGGGTACAATGAGCAGTTCTTC.